This T cell receptor beta chain was recorded in a study of blood T cell repertoires in COVID-19. Study at large: Collection of acute and convalescent COVID-19 samples took place in the United States, Italy and Spain.

Trimming removed 3 bases from V and 2 bases from J, with 15 bases in between. Looked up from germline, CDR1 is SGDLS and CDR2 is YYNGEE. CDR3 length: 15 residues. In the original workflow: Estimation of nucleated cell counts relied on the amplification of reference gene primers. The assay was immunoSEQ multiplex PCR, and TCRdb's table has in-frame clones only and misses some. D and trimming were read from the DNA, whereas the V and J calls and clone size are those reported in that table. The sample has 250,000 to 350,000 clones; around 89% are singletons. Residents of over 20 US areas, aged roughly 18 to 89 years, made up the participants. Cohort allocation depended upon clinical history that participants reported.

The TCR comes from a young woman with acute COVID-19. The sample consisted of PBMCs or T cells enriched from blood (not recorded which). The genes are TRBV9 and TRBJ2-7, with a weak D call TRBD2 (6 bases). The CDR3, as DNA: TGTGCCAGCAGCGCTGACCCCGGACTAACCTACGAGCAGTACTTC. Protein sequence: CASSADPGLTYEQYF.